Sequencing of this TCR beta chain was carried out in a study of cytomegalovirus exposure and HLA in healthy donors. Worth noting for this clone: Its antigen is not identified.

PCR used 60 Vbeta primers and 13 Jbeta primers. Measured with immunoSEQ multiplex PCR; TCRdb has only the in-frame clones, and not every one. Found here are about 130,000 clones, nearly 80% of them singletons; the top ten hold roughly 2.3%. In germline, CDR1 is MNHEY, CDR2 SMNVEV (reference sequence). V trimming: 3 bases; J trimming: 1 base; junction bases outside the gene matches: 3. This CDR3 contains 14 residues. Study results and caveats: The likely explanation for a cluster of highly shared sequence variants was sequencing artifact.

Material for sequencing was PBMCs. The receptor comes from a man aged 25-45 years in good health and CMV-seronegative. J is TRBJ2-7 and V is TRBV27; 7 positions match TRBD1. The CDR3 coding sequence is TGTGCCAGCAGTTTTTGGGACAGTTCCTACGAGCAGTACTTC. It yields the protein CASSFWDSSYEQYF.